The T cell receptor beta chain under discussion was sequenced for a study of T cell repertoires in cytomegalovirus infection. Study observations and caveats: CMV carriers with the relevant HLA were identified by cumulative public TCR beta family frequency. In two of eight donors, the top clonotype was HLA-C-restricted CMV-specific.

V lost 4 bases and J 3 bases, leaving 13 bases between the germline ends. Looked up from germline, CDR1 is LGHNA and CDR2 is YSLEER. This CDR3 comprises 14 residues. Each CDR3 protein gets one entry after TCRdb re-called the reads with MiXCR. Of about 140,000 distinct CDR3 sequences in the sample, over 25% were seen once. A remark on this clonotype: As yet, its antigen is unknown.

The receptor was derived from a human donor in good health (CMV status not recorded). Some clones in this sample may be carry-over from other donors' samples. The starting material was CD8+ T cells from cultured PBMCs, obtained from culture after CMV antigen stimulation. The chain couples TRBV4-3 to TRBJ2-7; perhaps TRBD1 as D (6 bases). The CDR3 region is CASSPHRVLYEQYF. The CDR3 DNA is TGCGCCAGCAGCCCGCACAGGGTGCTCTACGAGCAGTACTTC.